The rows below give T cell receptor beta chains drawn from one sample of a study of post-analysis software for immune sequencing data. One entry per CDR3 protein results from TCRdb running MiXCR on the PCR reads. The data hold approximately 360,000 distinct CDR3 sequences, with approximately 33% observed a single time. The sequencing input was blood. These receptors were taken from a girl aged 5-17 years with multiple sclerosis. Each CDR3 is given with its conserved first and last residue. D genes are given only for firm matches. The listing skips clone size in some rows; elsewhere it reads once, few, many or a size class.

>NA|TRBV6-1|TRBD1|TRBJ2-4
CASSQNLPEQGGHIQYF
TGTGCCAGCAGCCAAAACCTACCGGAACAGGGGGGTCACATTCAGTACTTC
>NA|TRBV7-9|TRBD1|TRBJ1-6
CANSSRTGPNSPRHF
TGTGCCAACAGCTCACGGACAGGTCCGAATTCACCCCGCCACTTT
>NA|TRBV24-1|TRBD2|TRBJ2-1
CAIGGDSCNEQFF
TGTGCCATTGGGGGGGACTCCTGCAATGAGCAGTTCTTC
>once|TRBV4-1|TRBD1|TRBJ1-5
CASSQTADRPTPQHF
TGCGCCAGCAGCCAAACGGCGGACAGGCCGACGCCCCAGCATTTT
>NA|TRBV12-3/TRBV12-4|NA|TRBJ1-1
CASTLGDTEAFF
TGTGCCAGCACCCTAGGGGACACTGAAGCTTTCTTT
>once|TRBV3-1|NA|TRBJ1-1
CASSQVVADRVGMNTEAFF
TGTGCCAGCAGCCAAGTCGTTGCCGACAGAGTGGGGATGAACACTGAAGCTTTCTTT
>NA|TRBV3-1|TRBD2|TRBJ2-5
CASTAGAGQPGLAGDSQETQYF
TGTGCCAGCACCGCTGGGGCAGGACAACCGGGACTAGCGGGGGACTCTCAAGAGACCCAGTACTTC
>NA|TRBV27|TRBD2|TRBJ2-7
CASSPTSGAPYEQYF
TGTGCCAGCAGTCCCACTAGCGGGGCCCCCTACGAGCAGTACTTC
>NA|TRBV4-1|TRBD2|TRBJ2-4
CASSQVVTSGGRNIQYF
TGCGCCAGCAGCCAAGTCGTGACTAGCGGGGGGCGGAACATTCAGTACTTC
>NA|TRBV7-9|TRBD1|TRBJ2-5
CASSLGQGLGEQYF
TGTGCCAGCAGCCTGGGACAGGGGCTAGGGGAGCAGTACTTC
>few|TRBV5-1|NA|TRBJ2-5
CASCIADGSLETQYF
TGCGCCAGCTGTATCGCGGACGGATCCCTAGAGACCCAGTACTTC
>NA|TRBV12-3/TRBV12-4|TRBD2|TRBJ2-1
CASSSGTSGGARHEQFF
TGTGCCAGCAGTTCCGGGACTAGCGGGGGGGCCAGACATGAGCAGTTCTTC
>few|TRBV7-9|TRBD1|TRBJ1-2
CASSSGQEPSNYGYTF
TGTGCCAGCAGCTCCGGACAGGAGCCGTCTAACTATGGCTACACCTTC
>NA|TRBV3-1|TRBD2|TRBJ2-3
CASSRSGAADTQYF
TGTGCCAGCAGCCGGAGCGGGGCGGCAGATACGCAGTATTTT
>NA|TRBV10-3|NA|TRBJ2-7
CAISGGQGIPYEQYF
TGTGCCATCAGTGGTGGGCAGGGGATTCCATACGAGCAGTACTTC
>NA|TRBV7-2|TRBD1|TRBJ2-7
CASSFNPGQGNHEQYF
TGTGCCAGCAGTTTTAATCCGGGACAGGGGAACCACGAGCAGTACTTC
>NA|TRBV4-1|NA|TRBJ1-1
CASSQLSGVNTEAFF
TGCGCCAGCAGCCAATTGTCAGGGGTCAACACTGAAGCTTTCTTT
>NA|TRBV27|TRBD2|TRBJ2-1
CASSSLLAGGYNEQFF
TGTGCCAGCAGTTCTCTCCTAGCGGGGGGTTACAATGAGCAGTTCTTC
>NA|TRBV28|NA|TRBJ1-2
CASRDRQVNYGYTF
TGTGCCAGCAGGGACCGACAGGTTAACTATGGCTACACCTTC
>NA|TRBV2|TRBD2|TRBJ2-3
CASSGLAGLRADTQYF
TGTGCCAGCAGTGGGCTAGCGGGGTTGCGGGCAGATACGCAGTATTTT
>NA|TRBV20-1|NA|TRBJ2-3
CSARDPNSRKDTQYF
TGCAGTGCTAGAGACCCGAACAGTAGGAAAGATACGCAGTATTTT
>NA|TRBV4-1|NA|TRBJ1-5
CASSPTRDSNQPQHF
TGCGCCAGCAGCCCGACCCGGGACAGCAATCAGCCCCAGCATTTT
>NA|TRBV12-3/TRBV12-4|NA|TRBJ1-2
CASSLGGTIYGYTF
TGTGCCAGCAGTTTAGGTGGCACGATCTATGGCTACACCTTC
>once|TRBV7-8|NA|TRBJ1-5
CASSLFRDSNQPQHF
TGTGCCAGCAGCTTATTCCGGGACAGCAATCAGCCCCAGCATTTT
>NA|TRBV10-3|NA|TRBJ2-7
CATTHTGTEDQGEQYF
TGTGCCACCACGCACACCGGGACGGAGGATCAAGGCGAGCAGTACTTC
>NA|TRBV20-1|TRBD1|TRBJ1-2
CSALGGHTYGYTF
TGCAGTGCCCTAGGGGGCCACACTTATGGCTACACCTTC
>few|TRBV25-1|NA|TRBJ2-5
CASSDRETQETQYF
TGTGCCAGCAGTGATAGGGAAACGCAAGAGACCCAGTACTTC
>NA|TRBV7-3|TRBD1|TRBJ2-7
CASSPFTTGTDEQYF
TGTGCCAGCAGCCCTTTCACGACAGGGACGGACGAGCAGTACTTC